Given below is one T cell receptor beta chain in context. The antigen is not known. The V gene end was trimmed by 6 bases and the J gene end by 5 bases; junction bases not matched to a gene: 8. The length of the CDR3 is 13 residues. Germline V CDR1 and CDR2: SQVTM, ANQGSEA. The data stem from a study of cytomegalovirus exposure and HLA in healthy donors. Study-wide results and limits: The authors reported that TCR beta sequences could predict HLA-A and HLA-B alleles. These predictions were accurate for most subjects in the first cohort.

Vbeta (60) and Jbeta (13) primers were used in the PCR. Sequenced by immunoSEQ multiplex PCR; TCRdb stores in-frame clones only, minus some. The sample comprises under 200,000 clones, approximately 79% of which are singletons, and 2.1% rests with the top ten. The TCR originated in a man aged 35-49 years in good health and CMV-seronegative. The chain links TRBV29-1 to TRBJ2-3, with 7 bases identical to TRBD2. The sequencing sample was made of PBMCs. CDR3 protein: CSVRAGWVDTQYF. In DNA, the CDR3 is TGCAGCGTCAGAGCGGGGTGGGTAGATACGCAGTATTTT.